These 13 T cell receptor beta chains were all obtained from the same sample, sequenced in a study of cytomegalovirus exposure and HLA in healthy donors. This PCR relied on a set of 60 Vbeta primers and 13 Jbeta primers. The protocol was immunoSEQ multiplex PCR, while the TCRdb copy is restricted to in-frame clones and leaves out a portion. The table has 150,000 to 180,000 clones, 65% to 80% seen once. The specimen was PBMCs. The receptor source for this set is a man aged 18 to 30 in good health and CMV-seronegative.

The rearrangement links TRBV6-5 to TRBJ2-5, with a tentative D call TRBD2 (6 bases). With 6 bases removed from V and 2 bases from J, the gap between germline ends came to 13 bases. Germline CDR1 MNHEY, CDR2 SVGAGI. This CDR3 is 14 amino acids long. CDR3 sequence reads: CASRKRLGQETQYF. CDR3 nucleotide sequence: TGTGCCAGCAGAAAACGACTAGGGCAAGAGACCCAGTACTTC.

The V gene is TRBV13, the J gene TRBJ2-5; 7 bases fit TRBD1. The assigned J gene may be wrong: the sequence end matches TRBJ2-7 better. This CDR3 is 14 amino acids long. Germline V gene lookup returns CDR1 PRHDT and CDR2 FYEKMQ (reference sequence). The CDR3 DNA reads as TGTGCCAGCAGCTATTCGGACAGGACCTACGAGCAGTACTTC. Amino acids: CASSYSDRTYEQYF.

This clone was observed a handful of times. The genes are TRBV25-1 and TRBJ2-7; 7 bases fit TRBD1. CDR1 and CDR2 (germline): MGHDK, SYGVNS. CDR3 length: 15 residues. V was pared by 4 bases and J by 0 bases, with 6 bases of the junction left unmatched. Written as DNA, the CDR3 is TGTGCCAGCAGTGTGGACAGGTACGACTCCTACGAGCAGTACTTC. Its translation is CASSVDRYDSYEQYF.

The chain recombines TRBV9 with TRBJ2-7; 9 bases align to TRBD1. With V trimmed by 2 bases and J by 5 bases, 8 bases remained unmatched. The V gene's germline CDR1 is SGDLS and CDR2 YYNGEE. This CDR3 contains 15 residues. CDR3 sequence: CASSVTGTGPHEQYF. Written as DNA, the CDR3 is TGTGCCAGCAGCGTGACCGGGACAGGGCCCCACGAGCAGTACTTC.

This chain links TRBV7-9 with TRBJ1-1, with 9 bases lining up with TRBD1. There are 15 residues in the CDR3. J was trimmed by 4 bases and V by 5 bases; bases with no gene match: 8. Germline loops: CDR1 SEHNR, CDR2 FQNEAQ (reference sequence). In DNA form, the CDR3 reads TGTGCCAGCAGCCCTTGGACAGGGGCGATCACTGAAGCTTTCTTT. Its protein product is CASSPWTGAITEAFF.

The rearrangement joins TRBV6-6 to TRBJ2-5; 8 nucleotides match TRBD2. The trim removed 2 bases at V and 3 bases at J, leaving 8 bases unmatched. The CDR3 consists of 16 residues. The germline V gene encodes CDR1 MNHNY and CDR2 SVGAGI (reference sequence). The CDR3 nucleotides read TGTGCCAGCAGTTACCTCCTCGGGCGGGGGGAAGAGACCCAGTACTTC. This gives the protein CASSYLLGRGEETQYF.

This clone has a handful of counts. V usage is TRBV6-1 and J usage is TRBJ1-2, with TRBD1 matching 9 bases. The CDR3 has 15 amino acids. Germline V gives CDR1 MNHNS, CDR2 SASEGT. V lost 7 bases, J lost 0 bases, and 6 bases stayed unmatched. CDR3 sequence: CASNPGTGTNYGYTF. CDR3 in DNA: TGTGCCAGCAATCCGGGGACAGGGACTAACTATGGCTACACCTTC.

The chain joins TRBV11-2 to TRBJ2-7; TRBD1 is a possible D gene (6 bases). The V gene's germline CDR1 is SGHAT and CDR2 FQNNGV. V lost 5 bases, J lost 0 bases, and 11 bases lay in between. This CDR3 has 14 amino acids. The CDR3, as DNA: TGTGCCAGCAGCCATGACAGGTTCTCCTACGAGCAGTACTTC. Its translation is CASSHDRFSYEQYF.

This clone turned up a few times. J is TRBJ2-3 and V is TRBV11-2; possibly TRBD1 for D (5 bases). Germline loops: CDR1 SGHAT, CDR2 FQNNGV. The V gene lost 3 bases and the J gene lost 4 bases, with 20 bases spanning the gap. The length of the CDR3 is 17 residues. The CDR3 DNA sequence: TGTGCCAGCAGCTTGGGGATGACAGCGAAAGGGGCAGATACGCAGTATTTT. It codes for CASSLGMTAKGADTQYF.

This chain uses TRBV7-8 with TRBJ2-3; no clear D. Germline lookup yields CDR1 SGHVS and CDR2 FQNEAQ. The CDR3 totals 11 residues. V was shortened by 6 bases and J by 2 bases, with 3 bases between the two germline ends. CDR3 nucleotide sequence: TGTGCCAGCAGTTACACAGATACGCAGTATTTT. Translation gives CASSYTDTQYF.

The genes are TRBV11-2 and TRBJ2-3; TRBD2 matches 8 bases. With V trimmed by 4 bases and J by 2 bases, 11 bases remained unmatched. The CDR3 has 17 residues. Germline values: CDR1 SGHAT, CDR2 FQNNGV. The CDR3 reads CASSSPLGRGDTDTQYF. The CDR3 nucleotides are TGTGCCAGCAGCTCCCCCTTGGGGCGGGGGGACACAGATACGCAGTATTTT.

This rearrangement joins TRBV19 to TRBJ2-1; TRBD2 agrees at 9 bases. Germline V gene sequence: CDR1 LNHDA, CDR2 SQIVND (reference sequence). The CDR3 runs to 15 residues. The V gene end was trimmed by 4 bases and the J gene end by 8 bases; junction bases not matched to a gene: 9. CDR3 DNA sequence: TGTGCCAGTAGTACTCCTAGCGGGGTTAGGTATGAGCAGTTCTTC. This translates into CASSTPSGVRYEQFF.

This clone was recorded only once. V and J are TRBV4-2 and TRBJ2-1, with D unresolved. Deletions cut 0 bases from V and 2 bases from J, with 11 bases between. The CDR3 length is 16 residues. CDR1 is LGHNA, CDR2 YNFKEQ, per germline. CDR3 loop: CASSQDNLETYNEQFF. In DNA form, the CDR3 reads TGTGCCAGCAGCCAAGATAATTTGGAGACCTACAATGAGCAGTTCTTC.